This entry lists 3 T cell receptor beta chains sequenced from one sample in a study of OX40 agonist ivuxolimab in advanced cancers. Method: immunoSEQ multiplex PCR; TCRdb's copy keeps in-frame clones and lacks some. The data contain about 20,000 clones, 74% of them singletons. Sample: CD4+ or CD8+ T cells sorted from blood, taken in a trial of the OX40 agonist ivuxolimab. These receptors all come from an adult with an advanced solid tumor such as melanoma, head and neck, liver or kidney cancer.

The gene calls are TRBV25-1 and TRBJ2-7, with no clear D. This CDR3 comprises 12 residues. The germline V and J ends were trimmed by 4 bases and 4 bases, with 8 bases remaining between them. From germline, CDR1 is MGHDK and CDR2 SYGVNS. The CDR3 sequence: CASSVSEYEQYF. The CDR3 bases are TGTGCCAGCAGTGTATCGGAGTACGAGCAGTACTTC.

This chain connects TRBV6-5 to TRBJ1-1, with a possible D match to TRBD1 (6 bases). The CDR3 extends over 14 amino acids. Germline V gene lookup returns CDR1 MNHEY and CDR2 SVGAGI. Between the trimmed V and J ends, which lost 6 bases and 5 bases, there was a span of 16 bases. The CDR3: CASREQGTITEAFF. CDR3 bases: TGTGCCAGCAGGGAACAGGGTACGATTACTGAAGCTTTCTTT.

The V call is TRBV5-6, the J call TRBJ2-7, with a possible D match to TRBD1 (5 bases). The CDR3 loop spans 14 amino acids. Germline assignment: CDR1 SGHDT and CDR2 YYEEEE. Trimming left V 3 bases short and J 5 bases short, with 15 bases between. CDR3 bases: TGTGCCAGCAGCTGGGCAGAGTGGGGCCACGAGCAGTACTTC. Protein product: CASSWAEWGHEQYF.